The 20 T cell receptor beta chains reported below all come from one sample, sequenced in a study of T cells after yellow fever vaccination. One entry per CDR3 protein, called by TCRdb with MiXCR from the 5' RACE reads. The top ten hold more than 0.6% of the sample, which has 110,000 to 150,000 distinct CDR3 sequences, 6.6% seen once. Source: CD4+ T cells sorted from PBMCs, taken 10 days after the yellow fever booster vaccination. The receptor set was obtained from a man aged 25 to 45 who received the YFV17D yellow fever vaccine.

The chain's CDR3 is CAWMRTRSGNTIYF. The CDR3 coding sequence is TGTGCCTGGATGCGGACCCGCTCTGGAAACACCATATATTTT. The chain couples TRBV30 to TRBJ1-3; D is unresolved. The CDR3 runs 14 residues. The germline V and J ends were trimmed by 4 bases and 0 bases, with 10 bases remaining between them. Germline V gene data show CDR1 as GTSNPN and CDR2 as SVGIG (reference sequence).

This clonotype was counted many times. This rearrangement joins TRBV7-2 to TRBJ2-1; 7 bases are a match to TRBD1. V lost 1 base, J lost 4 bases, and 7 bases stayed unmatched. The CDR3 totals 16 residues. Per the germline V gene, CDR1 is SGHTA and CDR2 is FQGNSA. CDR3 sequence reads: CASSLGGTRGYNEQFF. The CDR3 DNA reads TGTGCCAGCAGCTTAGGGGGGACCAGGGGGTACAATGAGCAGTTCTTC.

The rearrangement links TRBV20-1 to TRBJ2-1; TRBD1 is a possible D gene (5 bases). Germline V gene data show CDR1 as DFQATT and CDR2 as SNEGSKA (reference sequence). The CDR3 spans 14 residues. Trimming removed 1 base at V and 6 bases at J, with 13 bases between. The chain's CDR3 is CSARVGPQGNEQFF. CDR3 nucleotide sequence: TGCAGTGCTAGAGTAGGACCCCAGGGCAATGAGCAGTTCTTC.

Ten or more counts support this clonotype. The rearrangement links TRBV20-1 to TRBJ2-1; D is tentatively TRBD1 or TRBD2 (6 bases each). The V gene lost 0 bases and the J gene lost 0 bases, with 12 bases spanning the gap. CDR1 and CDR2 (germline): DFQATT, SNEGSKA (reference sequence). The CDR3 covers 16 residues. Here the CDR3 reads CSARDGGPVSYNEQFF. In DNA, the CDR3 is TGCAGTGCTAGAGATGGGGGGCCTGTCTCCTACAATGAGCAGTTCTTC.

This clonotype was found many times. V usage is TRBV6-5 and J usage is TRBJ2-5; D remains unclear. From germline, CDR1 is MNHEY and CDR2 SVGAGI. V was trimmed by 2 bases and J by 2 bases, leaving 6 bases between them. The CDR3 is 13 residues long. As DNA, the CDR3 is TGTGCCAGCAGTTACAGGGCTCAAGAGACCCAGTACTTC. Protein: CASSYRAQETQYF.

Many counts were recorded for this clonotype. The CDR3: CASSYRQPYNEQFF. CDR3 nucleotide sequence: TGTGCCAGCAGTTACCGGCAGCCATACAATGAGCAGTTCTTC. The chain joins TRBV6-2 or TRBV6-3 to TRBJ2-1; the D is unclear. The CDR3 runs to 14 residues. V was shortened by 2 bases and J by 4 bases, with 9 bases between the two germline ends. Germline values: CDR1 MNHEY, CDR2 SVGEGT.

This clonotype was found many times. The chain has TRBV10-2 and TRBJ2-1; D is perhaps TRBD1 or TRBD2 (6 bases each). Looked up from germline, CDR1 is WSHSY and CDR2 is SAAADI. The length of the CDR3 is 12 residues. V lost 6 bases, J lost 10 bases, and 13 bases lay in between. The CDR3 DNA reads TGCGCCAGCAGCCCGGGGGCCAAGGAGCAGTTCTTC. Its translation: CASSPGAKEQFF.

This clonotype has a handful of counts. The chain carries TRBV19 and TRBJ2-1; 8 nucleotides line up with TRBD2. Trimming removed 10 bases from V and 8 bases from J; junction bases left unmatched: 16. CDR1 and CDR2 from the germline V gene are LNHDA and SQIVND (reference sequence). The CDR3 spans 15 residues. The CDR3 spells CATATRSGSSDEQFF. The CDR3 bases are TGTGCCACCGCGACCCGAAGCGGGAGTTCCGATGAGCAGTTCTTC.

In this sample, this clonotype turned up many times. This chain joins TRBV19 and TRBJ1-1; D remains unclear. In germline, CDR1 is LNHDA, CDR2 SQIVND (reference sequence). Trimming took 5 bases from V and 3 from J, leaving 16 bases between them. The CDR3 covers 15 residues. The CDR3 here is CASSLRPRPDTEAFF. The CDR3 DNA follows: TGTGCCAGTAGTCTCAGACCTAGGCCCGACACTGAAGCTTTCTTT.

This clonotype was found a few times. The chain combines TRBV5-4 with TRBJ2-2; either TRBD1 or TRBD2 may fit D (7 bases each). The CDR3 has 18 amino acids. The germline V gene has CDR1 SGHNT and CDR2 YYREEE (reference sequence). Trimming removed 0 bases at V and 4 bases at J, with 19 bases between. The CDR3 region has the DNA TGTGCCAGCAGCTTGGCCGGAGGTCAGGGGGGGACCACCGGGGAGCTGTTTTTT. It encodes CASSLAGGQGGTTGELFF. Combining the CDR3 with reference TRBV5-4 and TRBJ2-2 gives the whole variable domain ETGVTQSPTHLIKTRGQQVTLRCSSQSGHNTVSWYQQALGQGPQFIFQYYREEENGRGNFPPRFSGLQFPNYSSELNVNALELDDSALYLCASSLAGGQGGTTGELFFGEGSRLTVL.

This clonotype was counted at least ten times. This chain joins TRBV29-1 and TRBJ2-7; D is unresolved. With 1 base removed from V and 5 bases from J, the gap between germline ends came to 9 bases. Germline V lookup: CDR1 SQVTM, CDR2 ANQGSEA. The CDR3 totals 12 residues. DNA of the CDR3: TGCAGCGTTGAAGTAGTTCCCGACGAGCAGTACTTC. Translation gives CSVEVVPDEQYF.

This clonotype was found many times. The rearrangement joins TRBV5-1 to TRBJ2-3; D not certain. The germline CDR1 and CDR2 sequences are SGHRS and YFSETQ. There are 15 residues in the CDR3. V lost 3 bases and J lost 3, with 14 bases in between. The CDR3 DNA reads as TGCGCCAGCAGCTCAATCACCCAGGCAACAGATACGCAGTATTTT. This gives the protein CASSSITQATDTQYF.

This clonotype occurred many times. V and J are TRBV11-2 and TRBJ2-7; TRBD1 matches 8 bases. Trimming cost V 5 bases and J 1 base; bases outside gene matches: 4. CDR3 length: 14 residues. Germline lookup yields CDR1 SGHAT and CDR2 FQNNGV. For the CDR3, the DNA is TGTGCCAGCAGCCGGGACAGGCAATCCTACGAGCAGTACTTC. Translation gives CASSRDRQSYEQYF.

In this sample, this clonotype turned up many times. This chain links TRBV25-1 with TRBJ2-7; 12 bases align to TRBD2. CDR3 size: 14 residues. Germline CDR1 MGHDK, CDR2 SYGVNS. V gave up 4 bases and J gave up 8 bases; unmatched junction bases: 6. The CDR3 nucleotides are TGTGCCAGCAGTGCCCGGACTAGCGGGACGAAGCAGTACTTC. It is translated as CASSARTSGTKQYF.

J is TRBJ2-7 and V is TRBV12-3 or TRBV12-4, with D perhaps matching TRBD2 (5 bases). This CDR3 is built from 17 residues. The germline V and J ends were trimmed by 3 bases and 4 bases, with 22 bases remaining between them. The CDR3 DNA sequence: TGTGCCAGCAGTTTTCGGGCGAGTGAGGGAGTAAATTACGAGCAGTACTTC. Translating gives CASSFRASEGVNYEQYF.

This clonotype was seen ten or more times. The chain combines TRBV5-4 with TRBJ2-5; D unresolved. The CDR3 is 14 residues long. V was pared by 5 bases and J by 4 bases, with 15 bases between. Germline-derived CDR1 and CDR2 are SGHNT and YYREEE (reference sequence). The DNA of the CDR3 is TGTGCCAGCAGGCGAGAGACCTCTGGAGAGACCCAGTACTTC. Amino acid sequence: CASRRETSGETQYF.

This clonotype was counted many times. The chain links TRBV5-4 to TRBJ2-3, with D perhaps matching TRBD1 or TRBD2 (6 bases each). The CDR3 consists of 16 residues. Trimming removed 4 bases at V and 4 bases at J, with 19 bases between. CDR1 and CDR2 (germline): SGHNT, YYREEE (reference sequence). The CDR3 here is CASSPAGRDNADTQYF. The CDR3 region has the DNA TGTGCCAGCAGCCCCGCGGGGCGGGACAATGCAGATACGCAGTATTTT.

This clonotype was detected only a few times. This chain uses TRBV20-1 with TRBJ1-5; D is ambiguous. CDR3 length: 12 residues. Per the germline V gene, CDR1 is DFQATT and CDR2 is SNEGSKA (reference sequence). V was trimmed by 0 bases and J by 5 bases, leaving 5 bases between them. CDR3 bases: TGCAGTGCTAGAGAGATCGATCAGCCCCAGCATTTT. It encodes CSAREIDQPQHF.

This clonotype appeared a single time. A much more abundant neighbour one base away suggests this may be a read error. The chain carries TRBV2 and TRBJ2-4; D is uncertain. The CDR3 consists of 13 residues. CDR1 and CDR2 (germline): SNHLY, FYNNEI. The DNA of the CDR3 is TGTGCCAGCAGTCTAGGTTCCAATAACATTCAGTACTTC. As protein: CASSLGSNNIQYF.

This clonotype was picked up a small number of times. The gene calls are TRBV7-2 and TRBJ2-7; 11 bases are a match to TRBD2. V was pared by 5 bases and J by 5 bases, with 11 bases of the junction left unmatched. The CDR3 consists of 16 residues. CDR1 and CDR2 from the germline V gene are SGHTA and FQGNSA. The CDR3 is CASSLRTSGSFHEQYF. CDR3 coding DNA: TGTGCCAGCAGCCTCCGAACTAGCGGGAGTTTCCACGAGCAGTACTTC.